This entry lists 22 T cell receptor beta chains sequenced from one sample in a study of blood T cell repertoires in COVID-19. Data came from immunoSEQ multiplex PCR; TCRdb stores just in-frame clones and leaves some out. The data hold some 67,000 clones, with around 86% observed a single time. The specimen sequenced was peripheral blood. The receptor source for this set is a man over 45 with active COVID-19.

The chain uses TRBV6-5 and TRBJ2-5; 9 nucleotides agree with TRBD1. The CDR3 totals 14 residues. Per germline, CDR1 MNHEY and CDR2 SVGAGI. With V trimmed by 7 bases and J by 5 bases, 8 bases remained unmatched. CDR3 coding DNA: TGTGCCAGCACTAAGGGACAGGGTGGTGAGACCCAGTACTTC. Its protein product is CASTKGQGGETQYF.

J is TRBJ1-5 and V is TRBV27; TRBD1 is a possible D gene (5 bases). Per germline, CDR1 MNHEY and CDR2 SMNVEV (reference sequence). V dropped 7 bases and J dropped 4 bases, with 14 bases sitting between them. There are 14 residues in the CDR3. CDR3: CASMGGVRNQPQHF. CDR3 bases: TGTGCCAGCATGGGGGGGGTCCGGAATCAGCCCCAGCATTTT.

This clone occurred a few times. The V gene is TRBV19, the J gene TRBJ1-1; 9 nucleotides align to TRBD1. Per the germline V gene, CDR1 is LNHDA and CDR2 is SQIVND (reference sequence). The trim removed 7 bases at V and 6 bases at J, leaving 24 bases unmatched. The CDR3 covers 19 residues. CDR3: CASKRDRVVDDLFGPEAFF. As DNA, the CDR3 is TGTGCCAGTAAAAGGGACAGGGTTGTGGATGACCTCTTTGGGCCTGAAGCTTTCTTT.

In DNA form, the CDR3 reads TGTGCCTGGAGCCTAAGCGGGAGTCCCTACAATGAGCAGTTCTTC. Amino acids: CAWSLSGSPYNEQFF. The V gene is TRBV30, the J gene TRBJ2-1; 8 positions match TRBD2. Germline loops: CDR1 GTSNPN, CDR2 SVGIG (reference sequence). Trimming removed 3 bases from V and 2 bases from J; junction bases left unmatched: 6. This CDR3 has 15 residues. Looking up the rest from reference TRBV30 and TRBJ2-1 gives the full variable domain: SQTIHQWPATLVQPVGSPLSLECTVEGTSNPNLYWYRQAAGRGLQLLFYSVGIGQISSEVPQNLSASRPQDRQFILSSKKLLLSDSGFYLCAWSLSGSPYNEQFFGPGTRLTVL.

The chain couples TRBV5-6 to TRBJ1-1, with D possibly matching TRBD1 (6 bases). Trimming cost V 1 base and J 0 bases, with 10 bases left between them. This CDR3 is built from 15 residues. CDR1 is SGHDT, CDR2 YYEEEE, per germline. The CDR3 loop reads CASSLRTVMNTEAFF. The CDR3 nucleotides are TGTGCCAGCAGCTTGAGGACAGTGATGAACACTGAAGCTTTCTTT. Variable domain in full (rest from reference TRBV5-6 and TRBJ1-1): DAGVTQSPTHLIKTRGQQVTLRCSPKSGHDTVSWYQQALGQGPQFIFQYYEEEERQRGNFPDRFSGHQFPNYSSELNVNALLLGDSALYLCASSLRTVMNTEAFFGQGTRLTVV.

Only one count was recorded for this clone. The V call is TRBV19, the J call TRBJ2-1, with D tentatively TRBD1 (5 bases). V shed 3 bases and J shed 6 bases, with 6 bases lying between them. CDR3 size: 12 residues. Germline V gives CDR1 LNHDA, CDR2 SQIVND (reference sequence). CDR3 amino acids: CASSIRGNEQFF. The CDR3 nucleotides are TGTGCCAGTAGTATTAGGGGCAATGAGCAGTTCTTC. Full variable domain (missing parts from reference TRBV19 and TRBJ2-1): DGGITQSPKYLFRKEGQNVTLSCEQNLNHDAMYWYRQDPGQGLRLIYYSQIVNDFQKGDIAEGYSVSREKKESFPLTVTSAQKNPTAFYLCASSIRGNEQFFGPGTRLTVL.

The chain carries TRBV11-3 and TRBJ1-1; no firm D call. V was shortened by 6 bases and J by 2 bases, with 16 bases between the two germline ends. The CDR3 is 15 amino acids. CDR1 is SGHNT and CDR2 is YENEEA in the germline V gene. In DNA, the CDR3 is TGTGCCAGCAGTTATACATCTGGGCCTAACACTGAAGCTTTCTTT. Translating gives CASSYTSGPNTEAFF. The entire variable domain, with the rest obtained from reference TRBV11-3 and TRBJ1-1, is as follows: EAGVVQSPRYKIIEKKQPVAFWCNPISGHNTLYWYLQNLGQGPELLIRYENEEAVDDSQLPKDRFSAERLKGVDSTLKIQPAELGDSAVYLCASSYTSGPNTEAFFGQGTRLTVV.

This clone has just a few counts. V is TRBV9 and J is TRBJ1-5; possibly TRBD1 for D (6 bases). Per the germline V gene, CDR1 is SGDLS and CDR2 is YYNGEE. Trimming pared 2 bases from V and 5 bases from J, leaving 11 bases between. The CDR3 contains 14 residues. The CDR3 spells CASSVGAYDQPQHF. DNA of the CDR3: TGTGCCAGCAGCGTGGGGGCCTACGATCAGCCCCAGCATTTT.

The rearrangement links TRBV19 to TRBJ2-2, with D perhaps TRBD1 (6 bases). V was trimmed by 6 bases and J by 0 bases, leaving 17 bases between them. The V gene's germline CDR1 is LNHDA and CDR2 SQIVND (reference sequence). The CDR3 runs to 17 residues. CDR3 sequence: CASRYRDRWPNTGELFF. In nucleotides, the CDR3 is TGTGCCAGTAGGTACAGGGACCGATGGCCGAACACCGGGGAGCTGTTTTTT.

The chain couples TRBV18 to TRBJ2-5; a weak D match, TRBD2 (5 bases). The V end lost 6 bases, the J end lost 2 bases, and 10 bases lay between the germline ends. The CDR3 extends over 13 amino acids. Germline CDR1 is KGHSH and CDR2 is LQKENI. The CDR3 spells CASSQRLQETQYF. The DNA of the CDR3 is TGTGCCAGCTCCCAGCGGCTTCAAGAGACCCAGTACTTC.

The V call is TRBV19, the J call TRBJ2-1; weak D call: TRBD2 (6 bases). V was clipped by 3 bases and J by 4 bases, with 10 bases between them. The CDR3 consists of 14 residues. Germline assignment: CDR1 LNHDA and CDR2 SQIVND (reference sequence). CDR3 sequence (DNA): TGTGCCAGTAGTATGCGGGACCGATACAATGAGCAGTTCTTC. This translates into CASSMRDRYNEQFF.

This clone was detected a few times. The chain uses TRBV11-2 and TRBJ1-2; D is unresolved. This CDR3 region has 12 residues. CDR1 and CDR2 from the germline V gene are SGHAT and FQNNGV. V gave up 6 bases and J gave up 4 bases, with 9 bases separating them. The CDR3 DNA reads TGTGCCAGCAGGGGCAGATCCTATGGCTACACCTTC. Its translation is CASRGRSYGYTF.

The rearrangement links TRBV28 to TRBJ2-1; 7 bases match TRBD1. The J segment lost 15 bases and the V segment lost 7 bases, leaving 18 bases of the junction unmatched. Germline CDR1 is MDHEN and CDR2 is SYDVKM. This CDR3 has 14 amino acids. The CDR3 sequence: CASTRTRGQFRPFF. The CDR3 DNA follows: TGTGCCAGCACCCGAACGAGGGGACAGTTTCGTCCGTTCTTC.

The chain combines TRBV9 with TRBJ2-2; 9 positions match TRBD2. The J segment lost 5 bases and the V segment lost 1 base, leaving 6 bases of the junction unmatched. This CDR3 region has 16 residues. Looked up from germline, CDR1 is SGDLS and CDR2 is YYNGEE. CDR3: CASSVNPSGITGELFF. As DNA, the CDR3 is TGTGCCAGCAGCGTAAACCCTAGCGGGATAACCGGGGAGCTGTTTTTT. Full variable domain (missing parts from reference TRBV9 and TRBJ2-2): DSGVTQTPKHLITATGQRVTLRCSPRSGDLSVYWYQQSLDQGLQFLIQYYNGEERAKGNILERFSAQQFPDLHSELNLSSLELGDSALYFCASSVNPSGITGELFFGEGSRLTVL.

This chain links TRBV28 with TRBJ1-1, with D possibly TRBD1 on 5 matching bases. V shed 4 bases and J shed 3 bases, with 12 bases lying between them. This CDR3 spans 14 amino acids. Germline V gene data show CDR1 as MDHEN and CDR2 as SYDVKM. CDR3 protein: CASSSRTFHTEAFF. In DNA, the CDR3 is TGTGCCAGCAGTTCCAGGACATTCCACACTGAAGCTTTCTTT.

The rearrangement uses TRBV18 and TRBJ1-5, with D tentatively TRBD1 (6 bases). Looked up from germline, CDR1 is KGHSH and CDR2 is LQKENI. The CDR3 covers 13 residues. The V end was cut by 3 bases, the J end by 7 bases, with 10 bases between. CDR3 bases: TGTGCCAGCTCACCCAACGACAGGCAGCCCCAGCATTTT. This gives the protein CASSPNDRQPQHF. The full variable domain, completed using reference TRBV18 and TRBJ1-5, is NAGVMQNPRHLVRRRGQEARLRCSPMKGHSHVYWYRQLPEEGLKFMVYLQKENIIDESGMPKERFSAEFPKEGPSILRIQQVVRGDSAAYFCASSPNDRQPQHFGDGTRLSIL.

This clone was found a few times. V usage is TRBV18 and J usage is TRBJ2-7, with D uncertain. Germline V gene lookup returns CDR1 KGHSH and CDR2 LQKENI. The germline V and J ends were trimmed by 3 bases and 7 bases, with 16 bases remaining between them. This CDR3 is built from 14 residues. The CDR3 is CASSPSVPSGEQYF. The CDR3 DNA reads as TGTGCCAGCTCACCCAGCGTACCTTCTGGGGAGCAGTACTTC.

This chain uses TRBV5-1 with TRBJ2-1, with 14 positions matching TRBD2. Germline CDR1 is SGHRS and CDR2 is YFSETQ. This CDR3 region has 16 residues. V trimming: 3 bases; J trimming: 7 bases; junction bases outside the gene matches: 6. This CDR3 is CASSSTSGRGGNEQFF. CDR3 in DNA: TGCGCCAGCAGCTCGACTAGCGGGAGGGGTGGTAATGAGCAGTTCTTC.

This rearrangement joins TRBV2 to TRBJ2-2; D ambiguous. The CDR3 length is 14 residues. The germline V gene encodes CDR1 SNHLY and CDR2 FYNNEI. V shed 6 bases and J shed 3 bases, with 11 bases lying between them. CDR3 sequence: CASRGDGYTGELFF. The CDR3 nucleotides are TGTGCCAGCAGGGGTGACGGGTACACCGGGGAGCTGTTTTTT. The full variable domain, with the rest looked up from reference TRBV2 and TRBJ2-2, is EPEVTQTPSHQVTQMGQEVILRCVPISNHLYFYWYRQILGQKVEFLVSFYNNEISEKSEIFDDQFSVERPDGSNFTLKIRSTKLEDSAMYFCASRGDGYTGELFFGEGSRLTVL.

V gene TRBV5-6 combines with J gene TRBJ2-3; 7 bases map to TRBD1. Germline CDR1 reads SGHDT; CDR2 reads YYEEEE. This CDR3 has 18 residues. J gave up 1 base and V 4 bases, and 15 bases lay outside the gene matches. The CDR3 protein is CASSPGQVYGAGTDTQYF. DNA of the CDR3: TGTGCCAGCAGCCCCGGACAGGTTTACGGGGCGGGCACAGATACGCAGTATTTT.

The chain carries TRBV4-2 and TRBJ2-5; 9 nucleotides match TRBD2. The CDR3 covers 16 residues. V lost 3 bases to trimming and J lost 5 bases; unmatched junction nucleotides: 10. Looked up from germline, CDR1 is LGHNA and CDR2 is YNFKEQ. The CDR3 is CASSQGGISGSETQYF. The CDR3 DNA reads as TGTGCCAGCAGCCAGGGGGGAATTAGCGGGAGTGAGACCCAGTACTTC.

The J gene is TRBJ2-3, the V gene TRBV6-2 or TRBV6-3; weak D call: TRBD2 (6 bases). This CDR3 contains 14 residues. Trimming took off 6 bases at V and 7 bases at J, with 17 bases between the two ends. The germline CDR1 and CDR2 sequences are MNHEY and SVGEGT. CDR3 residues: CASSHGAGGYTQYF. CDR3 coding DNA: TGTGCCAGCAGCCACGGAGCGGGCGGGTATACGCAGTATTTT.